The 10 T cell receptor beta chains reported below all come from one sample, sequenced in a study of TIL therapy for anti-PD-1-resistant metastatic lung cancer. This was the immunoSEQ v3 assay. Assay: immunoSEQ multiplex PCR; the TCRdb copy retains only in-frame clones and omits some. Among tens of thousands of clones listed, 70% to 75% were seen once. Time point noted: pre-treatment sample, taken before nivolumab and TIL therapy. The sample was blood, taken at baseline. Receptors were obtained from a person aged 30 to 80 with non-small cell lung cancer.

This clone was detected only a few times. CDR3 amino acids: CASSTTTDLREKLFF. DNA for the CDR3: TGTGCCAGCAGTACGACGACGGACTTGCGGGAAAAACTGTTTTTT. This chain connects TRBV28 to TRBJ1-4, with D unclear. The CDR3 is 15 residues long. Trimming pared 5 bases from V and 8 bases from J, leaving 18 bases between. Germline CDR1 reads MDHEN; CDR2 reads SYDVKM. The full variable domain, its missing parts supplied by reference TRBV28 and TRBJ1-4, is DVKVTQSSRYLVKRTGEKVFLECVQDMDHENMFWYRQDPGLGLRLIYFSYDVKMKEKGDIPEGYSVSREKKERFSLILESASTNQTSMYLCASSTTTDLREKLFFGSGTQLSVL.

This clone was counted only a few times. The J gene is TRBJ2-1, the V gene TRBV5-1; either TRBD1 or TRBD2 may fit D (6 bases each). The CDR3 consists of 13 residues. V lost 4 bases and J 13 bases, leaving 18 bases between the germline ends. Germline assignment: CDR1 SGHRS and CDR2 YFSETQ. CDR3 region: CASSLNYRDSQFF. The CDR3 coding sequence is TGCGCCAGCAGCCTGAACTACAGGGACTCACAGTTCTTC.

V and J are TRBV9 and TRBJ2-5, with D unclear. The germline V gene has CDR1 SGDLS and CDR2 YYNGEE. The V end was cut by 4 bases, the J end by 4 bases, with 14 bases between. This CDR3 is built from 14 residues. The CDR3 DNA is TGTGCCAGCAGCTTGGGCGTGCTAGGAGAGACCCAGTACTTC. Translation: CASSLGVLGETQYF.

The V and J genes are TRBV6-6 and TRBJ1-2; D gene ambiguous. Per the germline V gene, CDR1 is MNHNY and CDR2 is SVGAGI (reference sequence). The CDR3 runs 15 residues. V lost 6 bases to trimming and J lost 6 bases, with 20 bases between them. For the CDR3, the DNA is TGTGCCAGCAGCCCACCACATAGCAGTCTTCATGGCTACACCTTC. It encodes CASSPPHSSLHGYTF.

This clone was picked up a small number of times. The rearrangement joins TRBV18 to TRBJ1-1; no clear D. The V and J ends lost 2 bases and 0 bases respectively, with 7 bases between them. This CDR3 has 14 amino acids. CDR1 and CDR2 from the germline V gene are KGHSH and LQKENI. CDR3 in amino acids: CASSPVVMNTEAFF. Here the CDR3 DNA reads TGTGCCAGCTCACCAGTGGTTATGAACACTGAAGCTTTCTTT.

This chain uses TRBV7-3 with TRBJ2-1; 11 nucleotides align to TRBD2. J gave up 7 bases and V 2 bases, and 7 bases lay outside the gene matches. Germline V gene sequence: CDR1 SGHTA, CDR2 FQGTGA. There are 16 residues in the CDR3. This CDR3 is CASSLEGTSGINEQFF. The CDR3 nucleotides are TGTGCCAGCAGCTTAGAGGGGACTAGCGGAATAAATGAGCAGTTCTTC.

The chain uses TRBV10-3 and TRBJ1-6; D unresolved. The germline gives CDR1 ENHRY, CDR2 SYGVKD. CDR3 length: 17 amino acids. V was clipped by 8 bases and J by 6 bases, with 23 bases between them. The CDR3 protein is CAIQALASRRTNSPLHF. The CDR3 DNA is TGTGCCATCCAAGCTCTCGCCTCCAGGAGGACTAATTCACCCCTCCACTTT.

The chain is built from TRBV5-1 and TRBJ2-7; TRBD2 matches 10 bases. The CDR3 contains 13 residues. Germline CDR1 and CDR2: SGHRS and YFSETQ. V was clipped by 7 bases and J by 4 bases; unmatched bases: 5. CDR3 nucleotide sequence: TGCGCCAGCGGTTGGACTAGCGGTTACGAGCAGTACTTC. This gives the protein CASGWTSGYEQYF.

The rearrangement joins TRBV2 to TRBJ2-5; 12 bases map to TRBD2. Germline CDR1 reads SNHLY; CDR2 reads FYNNEI. The CDR3 loop spans 17 amino acids. The J segment lost 9 bases and the V segment lost 5 bases, leaving 16 bases of the junction unmatched. The CDR3 DNA follows: TGTGCCAGCAGTCCCCCTCGGCTAGCGGGAGGGGGGGGGCCCCAGTACTTC. As protein: CASSPPRLAGGGGPQYF.

The J gene is TRBJ1-4, the V gene TRBV19; tentative D call: TRBD1 (5 bases). This CDR3 contains 15 residues. Germline CDR1 reads LNHDA; CDR2 reads SQIVND (reference sequence). V was pared by 4 bases and J by 12 bases, with 21 bases between. The CDR3 DNA reads as TGTGCCAGTAGTAACGGACAATCCCCAAAGTTGGAACTGTTTTTT. Protein: CASSNGQSPKLELFF.